This T cell receptor (beta chain) was profiled in a study of blood T cell repertoires in COVID-19. Participant reports of clinical history set cohort assignment. Those designated as exposed participants met a COVID-19 case within 2 weeks before study entry. V lost 6 bases, J lost 5 bases, and 18 bases stayed unmatched. CDR1 and CDR2 (germline): SNHLY, FYNNEI. The CDR3 is made up of 17 amino acids. Per the authors' pipeline: Reference gene primer amplification gave estimated nucleated cell counts. Only in-frame clones appear in the TCRdb table, and some are missing; sequencing was by immunoSEQ multiplex PCR. Clonal size and the V and J genes are those of that table, whereas D and trimming came from the DNA. The sample yields about 62,000 clones, under 80% seen once.

Sequences were obtained from PBMCs or T cells enriched from blood (not recorded which). The chain links TRBV2 to TRBJ1-1; TRBD1 matches at 7 bases. This clonotype was sampled from a woman aged 55-69 years who had been exposed to COVID-19. This CDR3 is CASRNSLTLGQPTEAFF. CDR3 nucleotides: TGTGCCAGCAGGAACTCACTTACACTGGGACAGCCTACTGAAGCTTTCTTT. The full variable domain, its missing parts supplied by reference TRBV2 and TRBJ1-1, is EPEVTQTPSHQVTQMGQEVILRCVPISNHLYFYWYRQILGQKVEFLVSFYNNEISEKSEIFDDQFSVERPDGSNFTLKIRSTKLEDSAMYFCASRNSLTLGQPTEAFFGQGTRLTVV.